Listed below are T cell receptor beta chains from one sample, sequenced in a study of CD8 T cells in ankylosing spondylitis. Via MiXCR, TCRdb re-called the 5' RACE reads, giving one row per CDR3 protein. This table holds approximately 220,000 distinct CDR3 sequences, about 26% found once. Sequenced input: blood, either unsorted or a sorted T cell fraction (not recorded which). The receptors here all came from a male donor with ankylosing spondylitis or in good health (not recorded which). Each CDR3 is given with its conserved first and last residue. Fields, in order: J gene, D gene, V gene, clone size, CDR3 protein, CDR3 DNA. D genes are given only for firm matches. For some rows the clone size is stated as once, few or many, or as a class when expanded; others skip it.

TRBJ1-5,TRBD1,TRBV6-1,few,CASSLTGAEHSNQPQHF,TGTGCCAGCAGCCTCACAGGGGCGGAACATAGCAATCAGCCCCAGCATTTT
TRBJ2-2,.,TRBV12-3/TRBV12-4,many,CASVRSEGGTGELFF,TGTGCCAGCGTCAGGTCGGAAGGAGGGACCGGGGAGCTGTTTTTT
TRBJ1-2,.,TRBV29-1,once,CSVDRSTDPLDGYTF,TGCAGCGTTGACCGCAGTACAGATCCTCTTGATGGCTACACCTTC
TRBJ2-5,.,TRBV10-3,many,CAISEGGVETQYF,TGTGCCATCAGTGAGGGGGGAGTGGAGACCCAGTACTTC
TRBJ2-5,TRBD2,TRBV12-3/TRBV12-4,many,CASSSPRLARETQYF,TGTGCCAGCAGTTCGCCTAGACTAGCGCGAGAGACCCAGTACTTC
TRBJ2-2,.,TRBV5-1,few,CASSRDQANTGELFF,TGCGCCAGCAGCAGGGACCAAGCGAACACCGGGGAGCTGTTTTTT
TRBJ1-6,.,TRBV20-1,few,CSARDPPGADSPLHF,TGCAGTGCTAGAGATCCGCCAGGGGCGGATTCACCCCTCCACTTT
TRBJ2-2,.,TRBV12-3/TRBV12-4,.,CASSWGQNTGELFF,TGTGCCAGCAGTTGGGGACAGAACACCGGGGAGCTGTTTTTT
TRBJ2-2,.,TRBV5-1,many,CASSSENTGELFF,TGCGCCAGCAGCTCGGAGAACACCGGGGAGCTGTTTTTT
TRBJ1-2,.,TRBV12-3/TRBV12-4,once,CASSPGQVYTF,TGTGCCAGCAGTCCCGGACAAGTCTACACCTTC
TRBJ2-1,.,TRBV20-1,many,CSATGANEQFF,TGCAGTGCTACCGGGGCCAATGAGCAGTTCTTC
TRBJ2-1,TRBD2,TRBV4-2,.,CASSQDLREKYNEQFF,TGTGCCAGCAGCCAAGATTTGCGGGAGAAATACAATGAGCAGTTCTTC
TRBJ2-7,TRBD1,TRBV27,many,CASSLLGQGTYEQYF,TGTGCCAGCAGTTTATTGGGACAGGGAACCTACGAGCAGTACTTC
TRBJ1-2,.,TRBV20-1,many,CSARGVNLDSGYTF,TGCAGTGCTAGGGGAGTAAACCTGGACAGTGGCTACACCTTC
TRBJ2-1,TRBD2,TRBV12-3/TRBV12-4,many,CASSFLGGSYYNEQFF,TGTGCCAGCAGTTTTTTGGGCGGGAGTTATTACAATGAGCAGTTCTTC
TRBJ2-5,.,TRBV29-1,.,CSAWLGTGKETQYF,TGCAGCGCGTGGTTGGGCACCGGTAAAGAGACCCAGTACTTC
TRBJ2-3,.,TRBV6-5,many,CASADSTDTQYF,TGTGCCAGCGCAGACAGCACAGATACGCAGTATTTT
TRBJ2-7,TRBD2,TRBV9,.,CASSADLAGGTYEQYF,TGTGCCAGCAGCGCAGACCTAGCGGGAGGAACCTACGAGCAGTACTTC
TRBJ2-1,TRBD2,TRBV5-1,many,CASSLTSGPSSYNEQFF,TGCGCCAGCAGCTTGACTAGCGGGCCTAGCTCCTACAATGAGCAGTTCTTC
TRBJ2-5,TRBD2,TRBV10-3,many,CAISESPSGSETQYF,TGTGCCATCAGTGAGTCGCCTAGCGGGAGTGAGACCCAGTACTTC
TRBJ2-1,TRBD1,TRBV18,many,CASSPTGAANNEQFF,TGTGCCAGCTCACCGACAGGGGCGGCTAACAATGAGCAGTTCTTC
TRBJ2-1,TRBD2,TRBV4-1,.,CASSQELAGGWANEQFF,TGCGCCAGCAGCCAAGAATTAGCGGGAGGCTGGGCCAATGAGCAGTTCTTC
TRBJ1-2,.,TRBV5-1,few,CASSLTTRGDGYTF,TGCGCCAGCAGCTTGACCACCCGAGGGGATGGCTACACCTTC
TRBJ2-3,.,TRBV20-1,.,CSGRTAPSTDTQYF,TGCAGTGGTAGGACTGCCCCTAGCACAGATACGCAGTATTTT
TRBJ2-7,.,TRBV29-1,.,CSVLTGADEQYF,TGCAGCGTTTTGACAGGTGCCGACGAGCAGTACTTC
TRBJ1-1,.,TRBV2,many,CASSEGLGRPNTEAFF,TGTGCCAGCAGTGAAGGTCTGGGCAGGCCGAACACTGAAGCTTTCTTT
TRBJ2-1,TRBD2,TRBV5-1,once,CASSSGTSGSHNEQFF,TGCGCCAGCAGCTCGGGGACTAGCGGGAGTCACAATGAGCAGTTCTTC
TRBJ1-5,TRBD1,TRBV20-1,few,CSAGTGRNPPQHF,TGCAGTGCCGGGACAGGGAGGAATCCGCCCCAGCATTTT
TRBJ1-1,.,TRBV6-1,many,CASRSFLRDTEAFF,TGTGCCAGCCGAAGTTTCTTAAGAGACACTGAAGCTTTCTTT
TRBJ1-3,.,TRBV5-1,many,CASSLGVAESDTIYF,TGCGCCAGCAGCTTGGGGGTTGCCGAAAGTGACACCATATATTTT
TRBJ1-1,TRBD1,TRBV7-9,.,CASSSTGDAEAFF,TGTGCCAGCAGCTCGACAGGGGATGCTGAAGCTTTCTTT
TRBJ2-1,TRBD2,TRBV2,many,CASLLGGNEQFF,TGTGCCAGCCTATTGGGGGGGAATGAGCAGTTCTTC
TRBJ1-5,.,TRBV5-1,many,CASSLGSLNQPQHF,TGCGCCAGCAGCTTGGGTAGCCTCAATCAGCCCCAGCATTTT
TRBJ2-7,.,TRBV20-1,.,CSAADYSYEQYF,TGCAGTGCCGCGGACTACTCCTACGAGCAGTACTTC
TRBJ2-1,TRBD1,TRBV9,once,CASSFGTGNEQFF,TGTGCCAGCAGCTTCGGGACAGGGAATGAGCAGTTCTTC
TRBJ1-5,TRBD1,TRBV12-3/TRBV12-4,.,CASSTGGGQPQHF,TGTGCCAGCAGTACAGGGGGCGGTCAGCCCCAGCATTTT
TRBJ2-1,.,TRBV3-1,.,CASSRLQEDGQFF,TGTGCCAGCAGCCGACTGCAAGAGGATGGGCAGTTCTTC
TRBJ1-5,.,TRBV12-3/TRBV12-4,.,CASSFSGASNQPQHF,TGTGCCAGCAGTTTTTCGGGGGCGAGCAATCAGCCCCAGCATTTT
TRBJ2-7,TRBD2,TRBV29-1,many,CSVVVLAASLTYEQYF,TGCAGCGTTGTCGTTCTAGCGGCCTCGTTAACCTACGAGCAGTACTTC
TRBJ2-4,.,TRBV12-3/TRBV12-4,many,CASSPTGNERGIQYF,TGTGCCAGCAGTCCCACAGGGAACGAAAGGGGCATTCAGTACTTC
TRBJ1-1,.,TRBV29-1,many,CSGRGQDRARAFF,TGCAGCGGCCGGGGGCAGGATCGGGCTCGAGCTTTCTTT
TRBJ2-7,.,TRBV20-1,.,CSAREGSREQYF,TGCAGTGCTAGGGAGGGTTCCCGAGAGCAGTACTTC
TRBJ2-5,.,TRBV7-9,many,CASSFEGTQETQYF,TGTGCCAGCAGCTTCGAGGGTACACAAGAGACCCAGTACTTC
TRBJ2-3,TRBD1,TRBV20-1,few,CSGTGVSTDTQYF,TGCAGTGGGACAGGGGTTAGCACAGATACGCAGTATTTT
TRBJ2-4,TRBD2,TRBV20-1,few,CSAREASGTDIQYF,TGCAGTGCTAGAGAGGCTAGCGGGACAGACATTCAGTACTTC
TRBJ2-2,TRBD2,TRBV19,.,CASVVGGTGELFF,TGTGCCAGTGTGGTGGGAGGGACCGGGGAGCTGTTTTTT
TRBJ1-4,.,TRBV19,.,CASREDIGEKLFF,TGTGCCAGTAGAGAGGACATTGGCGAAAAACTGTTTTTT
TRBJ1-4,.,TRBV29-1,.,CSEEQGGGEKLFF,TGCAGCGAGGAACAAGGCGGGGGTGAAAAACTGTTTTTT
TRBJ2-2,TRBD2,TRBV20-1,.,CSARDQREGLPGELFF,TGCAGTGCTAGAGATCAAAGGGAGGGCCTCCCCGGGGAGCTGTTTTTT
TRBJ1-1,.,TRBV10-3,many,CAISETGGANTEAFF,TGTGCCATCAGTGAGACGGGAGGGGCAAACACTGAAGCTTTCTTT
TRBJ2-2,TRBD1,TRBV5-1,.,CASSLRDRGTGELFF,TGCGCCAGCAGCTTGCGGGACAGGGGTACCGGGGAGCTGTTTTTT
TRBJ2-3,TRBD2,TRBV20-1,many,CSADGTSDPTDTQYF,TGCAGTGCTGATGGGACTAGCGACCCTACAGATACGCAGTATTTT